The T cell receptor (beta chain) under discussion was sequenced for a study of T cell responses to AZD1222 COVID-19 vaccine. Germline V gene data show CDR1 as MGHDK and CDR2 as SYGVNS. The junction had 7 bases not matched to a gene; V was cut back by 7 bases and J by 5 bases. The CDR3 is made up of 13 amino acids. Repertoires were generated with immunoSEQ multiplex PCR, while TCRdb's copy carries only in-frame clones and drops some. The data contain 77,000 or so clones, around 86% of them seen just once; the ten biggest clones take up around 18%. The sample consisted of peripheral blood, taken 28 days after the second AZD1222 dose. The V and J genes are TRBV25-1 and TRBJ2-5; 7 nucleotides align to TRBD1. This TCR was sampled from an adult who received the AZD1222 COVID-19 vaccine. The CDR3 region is CASNRQGRETQYF. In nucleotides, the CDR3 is TGTGCCAGCAACCGACAGGGAAGGGAGACCCAGTACTTC.